The 4 T cell receptor beta chains presented below share a single source sample, sequenced in a study of beta chain features in type 1 diabetes. cDNA synthesis used the whole RNA isolate, giving expressed TCRB sequences. Libraries were prepared by immunoSEQ multiplex PCR; TCRdb keeps only in-frame clonotypes and omits some of them. Here the sample spans approximately 400,000 clones, roughly 16% being singletons. Sequenced sample: naive CD4+ T cells from blood. These receptors came from a woman under 30 in good health.

This clone was counted only a few times. The rearrangement uses TRBV10-3 and TRBJ2-5; D ambiguous. Trimming removed 6 bases at V and 2 bases at J, with 10 bases between. Germline V gene lookup returns CDR1 ENHRY and CDR2 SYGVKD. CDR3 length equals 13 residues. DNA of the CDR3: TGTGCCATCAGGAACGAACTACAAGAGACCCAGTACTTC. It is translated as CAIRNELQETQYF.

The chain joins TRBV29-1 to TRBJ1-1; 7 positions agree with TRBD1. Germline assignment: CDR1 SQVTM and CDR2 ANQGSEA. The CDR3 has 14 residues. Trimming took 6 bases from V and 1 from J; bases not matched to a gene: 8. The CDR3 is CSVLTGPGNTEAFF. Here the CDR3 DNA reads TGCAGCGTCTTGACAGGGCCTGGGAACACTGAAGCTTTCTTT.

The chain is built from TRBV7-3 and TRBJ2-2; unclear D gene. The germline CDR1 and CDR2 sequences are SGHTA and FQGTGA. Trimming removed 8 bases from V and 5 bases from J, with 9 bases in between. The CDR3 consists of 12 residues. The CDR3 here is CASGPWTGELFF. DNA of the CDR3: TGTGCCAGCGGCCCCTGGACCGGGGAGCTGTTTTTT. Full variable domain (remainder filled in from reference TRBV7-3 and TRBJ2-2): GAGVSQTPSNKVTEKGKYVELRCDPISGHTALYWYRQSLGQGPEFLIYFQGTGAADDSGLPNDRFFAVRPEGSVSTLKIQRTERGDSAVYLCASGPWTGELFFGEGSRLTVL.

Worth noting for this clone: At one boundary the junction diverges from the germline segment, which might be a read error. This chain joins TRBV27 and TRBJ2-1, with 7 bases fitting TRBD1. The CDR3 runs 14 residues. The germline CDR1 and CDR2 sequences are MNHEY and SMNVEV (reference sequence). The CDR3 coding sequence is TGTGCCAGCAGTTTTTCAGGGGGTAGAGTGAGTAGGATCTTC. Translated, it gives CASSFSGGRVSRIF.